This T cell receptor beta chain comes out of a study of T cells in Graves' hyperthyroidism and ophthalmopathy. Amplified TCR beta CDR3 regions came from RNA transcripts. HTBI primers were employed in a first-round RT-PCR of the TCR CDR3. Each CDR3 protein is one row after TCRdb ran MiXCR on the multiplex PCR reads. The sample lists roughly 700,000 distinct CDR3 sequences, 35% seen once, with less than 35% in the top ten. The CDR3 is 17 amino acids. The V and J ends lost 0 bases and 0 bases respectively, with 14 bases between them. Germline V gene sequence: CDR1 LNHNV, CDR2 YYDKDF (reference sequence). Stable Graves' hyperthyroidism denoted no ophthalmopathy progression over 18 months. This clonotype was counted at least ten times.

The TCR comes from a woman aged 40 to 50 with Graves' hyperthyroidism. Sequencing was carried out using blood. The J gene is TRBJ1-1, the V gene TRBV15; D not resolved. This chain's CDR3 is CATSRDQWSSMNTEAFF. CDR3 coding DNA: TGTGCCACCAGCAGAGATCAGTGGAGCAGCATGAACACTGAAGCTTTCTTT.